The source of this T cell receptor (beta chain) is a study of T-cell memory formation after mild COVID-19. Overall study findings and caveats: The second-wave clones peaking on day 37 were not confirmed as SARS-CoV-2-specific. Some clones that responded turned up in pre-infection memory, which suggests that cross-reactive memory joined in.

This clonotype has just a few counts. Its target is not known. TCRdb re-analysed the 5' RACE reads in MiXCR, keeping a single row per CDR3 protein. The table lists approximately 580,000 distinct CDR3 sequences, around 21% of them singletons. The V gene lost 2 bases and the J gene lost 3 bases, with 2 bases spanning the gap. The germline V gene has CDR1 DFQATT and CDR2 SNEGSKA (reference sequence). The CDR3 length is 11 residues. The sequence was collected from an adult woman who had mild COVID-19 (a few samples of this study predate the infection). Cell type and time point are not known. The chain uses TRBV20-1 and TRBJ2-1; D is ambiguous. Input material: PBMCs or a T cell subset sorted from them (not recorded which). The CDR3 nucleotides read TGCAGTGCTAGACTCTACAATGAGCAGTTCTTC. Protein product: CSARLYNEQFF.